Described below is a single T cell receptor (beta chain) sequence and its context. Sampled while nominally healthy, donors likely had unrecorded immune exposures. This entry belongs to a study of cytomegalovirus exposure and HLA in healthy donors. Amplification used 60 Vbeta primers and 13 Jbeta primers. Generated by immunoSEQ multiplex PCR, the TCRdb table keeps only in-frame clones and is missing some. The table has 150,000 to 200,000 clones, approximately 70% seen once. CDR1 is SGHRS and CDR2 is YFSETQ in the germline V gene. Deletions cut 0 bases from V and 0 bases from J, with 10 bases between. CDR3 length: 16 amino acids.

The chain employs TRBV5-1 and TRBJ1-3, with unresolved D. The specimen sequenced was PBMCs. This clonotype was obtained from a human donor in good health. CDR3 in amino acids: CASSLGVTGSGNTIYF. The CDR3, as DNA: TGCGCCAGCAGCTTGGGTGTCACGGGCTCTGGAAACACCATATATTTT. The full variable domain, in which reference TRBV5-1 and TRBJ1-3 provide the parts outside the CDR3, is KAGVTQTPRYLIKTRGQQVTLSCSPISGHRSVSWYQQTPGQGLQFLFEYFSETQRNKGNFPGRFSGRQFSNSRSEMNVSTLELGDSALYLCASSLGVTGSGNTIYFGEGSWLTVV.